The 23 T cell receptor beta chains presented below share a single source sample, sequenced in a study of regulatory T cells in long-lasting Graves disease. Arm-PCR with iRepertoire HTBI primers amplified the CDR3 regions for these TCR beta libraries. TCRdb itself ran the multiplex PCR reads through MiXCR, one entry per CDR3 protein. The repertoire consists of a few hundred thousand distinct CDR3 sequences, with 15% to 20% occurring once and the leading ten covering 12% to 15%. Time point in this sample: newly diagnosed GD, antithyroid drugs for less than 3 months. PBMC-derived RNA was used for the TCR library. Separately, the same data were catalogued under a study of T cells in Graves' hyperthyroidism and ophthalmopathy.

Sequenced material: peripheral blood mononuclear cells (PBMCs), taken at new diagnosis, from a patient treated with antithyroid drugs. Every receptor here comes from a woman between 25 and 40 years old with Graves disease.

V and J are TRBV20-1 and TRBJ2-6, with D perhaps TRBD1 (6 bases). Germline V gene lookup returns CDR1 DFQATT and CDR2 SNEGSKA (reference sequence). This CDR3 is built from 15 residues. With 4 bases removed from V and 0 bases from J, the gap between germline ends came to 10 bases. The CDR3 is CSAKSGDSGANVLTF. CDR3 bases: TGCAGTGCTAAGTCAGGGGACTCTGGGGCCAACGTCCTGACTTTC.

This clonotype was seen repeatedly, ten times or more. The chain joins TRBV27 to TRBJ1-3; no firm D call. Germline CDR1 and CDR2: MNHEY and SMNVEV (reference sequence). Trimming cost V 5 bases and J 4 bases, with 15 bases left between them. This CDR3 has 15 residues. The DNA for the CDR3 is TGTGCCAGCAGTCCCACAAGATCCTCCGGAAACACCATATATTTT. Its protein is CASSPTRSSGNTIYF.

There are many counts of this clonotype. V and J are TRBV10-2 and TRBJ1-3; D is unresolved. CDR1 is WSHSY and CDR2 is SAAADI in the germline V gene. Between the trimmed V and J ends, which lost 6 bases and 5 bases, there was a span of 11 bases. The CDR3 runs to 13 residues. The CDR3 DNA follows: TGCGCCAGCAGGTTGGAGCGAAGAAACACCATATATTTT. Protein product: CASRLERRNTIYF.

For this clonotype: The junction departs from germline at one end; a sequencing error may be responsible. The chain has TRBV20-1 and TRBJ2-7; D gene unclear. The germline V gene encodes CDR1 DFQATT and CDR2 SNEGSKA (reference sequence). The CDR3 spans 12 residues. CDR3: CSASSGSYEQYF. DNA for the CDR3: TGCAGCGCTAGTTCCGGGTCCTACGAGCAGTACTTC.

In this sample, this clonotype turned up many times. The genes are TRBV20-1 and TRBJ2-3; TRBD1 matches at 7 bases. Germline loops: CDR1 DFQATT, CDR2 SNEGSKA (reference sequence). The CDR3 is 13 amino acids. The CDR3 here is CSRDSEVPDTQYF. The CDR3 coding sequence is TGCAGCCGGGACAGTGAGGTGCCAGATACGCAGTATTTT.

This clonotype was counted ten times or more. The chain has TRBV20-1 and TRBJ2-3; 14 bases are shared with TRBD2. This CDR3 has 20 amino acids. Germline lookup yields CDR1 DFQATT and CDR2 SNEGSKA (reference sequence). Trimming at V came to 0 bases and at J to 4 bases, leaving 15 bases not matched to a gene. The CDR3 reads CSARDLRLAGGAWPPDTQYF. DNA for the CDR3: TGCAGTGCTAGAGATCTGAGACTAGCGGGGGGGGCCTGGCCCCCAGATACGCAGTATTTT.

The chain joins TRBV12-3 or TRBV12-4 to TRBJ2-7; D remains unclear. V gave up 3 bases and J gave up 0 bases, with 9 bases separating them. This CDR3 contains 14 residues. CDR3 amino acids: CASSLDQASYEQYF. CDR3 bases: TGTGCCAGCAGTTTGGATCAGGCCTCCTACGAGCAGTACTTC.

This clonotype was seen at least ten times. V gene TRBV20-1 combines with J gene TRBJ1-5; tentatively, D is TRBD1 (6 bases). This CDR3 spans 14 amino acids. Germline CDR1 reads DFQATT; CDR2 reads SNEGSKA (reference sequence). V lost 0 bases, J lost 4 bases, and 10 bases lay in between. The CDR3 here is CSARDLTGNQPQHF. In DNA form, the CDR3 reads TGCAGTGCTAGAGACCTGACAGGAAATCAGCCCCAGCATTTT.

This clonotype was recorded at least ten times. The chain combines TRBV2 with TRBJ1-2; no reliable D call. V dropped 0 bases and J dropped 7 bases, with 12 bases sitting between them. CDR1 is SNHLY and CDR2 is FYNNEI in the germline V gene. The CDR3 runs 14 residues. CDR3 loop: CASSEAGQTGGYTF. The CDR3 nucleotides are TGTGCCAGCAGTGAAGCTGGGCAGACCGGTGGCTACACCTTC.

CDR3 DNA sequence: TGTGCCAGTAGTATTACACAGTCTGGCTACACCTTC. Translation gives CASSITQSGYTF. The chain employs TRBV19 and TRBJ1-2; D gene uncertain. V was cut by 3 bases and J by 7 bases, with 9 bases left in between. Germline V gene data show CDR1 as LNHDA and CDR2 as SQIVND (reference sequence). This CDR3 contains 12 residues.

With respect to this clonotype: This sequence is one base from a far larger clone and is likely a read error. This chain connects TRBV20-1 to TRBJ2-3; D remains unclear. The DNA end is more similar to TRBJ1-1, so the J call may be wrong. The CDR3 length is 12 residues. Per germline, CDR1 DFQATT and CDR2 SNEGSKA (reference sequence). Written as DNA, the CDR3 is TGCAGTGCTCCGTGGGAGTATTGTGGAGCTTTCTTT. It translates to CSAPWEYCGAFF.

A word on this clonotype: A read error may explain this, as a much larger clone is one base away. The chain recombines TRBV27 with TRBJ1-4, with D perhaps TRBD1 (5 bases). The CDR3 length is 16 residues. The germline gives CDR1 MNHEY, CDR2 SMNVEV (reference sequence). Trimming took off 6 bases at V and 0 bases at J, with 14 bases between the two ends. CDR3: CASSPKTQATNEKLFF. The DNA for the CDR3 is TGTGCCAGCAGCCCCAAAACACAGGCAACTAATGAAAAACTGTTTTTT.

The genes are TRBV18 and TRBJ1-5; D might be TRBD1 (5 bases). The CDR3 contains 14 residues. V was clipped by 0 bases and J by 3 bases, with 6 bases between them. Germline-derived CDR1 and CDR2 are KGHSH and LQKENI. The CDR3 nucleotides are TGTGCCAGCTCACCACCGGGGCCCAATCAGCCCCAGCATTTT. This sequence encodes CASSPPGPNQPQHF. Complete variable domain (other parts from reference TRBV18 and TRBJ1-5): NAGVMQNPRHLVRRRGQEARLRCSPMKGHSHVYWYRQLPEEGLKFMVYLQKENIIDESGMPKERFSAEFPKEGPSILRIQQVVRGDSAAYFCASSPPGPNQPQHFGDGTRLSIL.

The rearrangement uses TRBV10-1 and TRBJ1-2; D gene uncertain. The CDR3 has 15 residues. Trimming stripped 1 base from V and 3 bases from J, with 12 bases between. The V gene's germline CDR1 is WNHNN and CDR2 SYGVQD (reference sequence). The CDR3 sequence: CASSELGGFDYGYTF. The DNA of the CDR3 is TGCGCCAGCAGTGAGTTGGGAGGGTTCGACTATGGCTACACCTTC.

Comments on this clonotype: A far larger clone is one base from this, pointing to a likely read error. The rearrangement links TRBV18 to TRBJ2-4; 7 bases are shared with TRBD2. The CDR3 totals 13 residues. CDR1 is KGHSH, CDR2 LQKENI, per germline. CDR3 bases: TGTGCCAGCTCACCCGGACTAGGGCCTGAGCAGCTCTTC. Its translation is CASSPGLGPEQLF.

On this clonotype: Given the absence of the conserved phenylalanine or tryptophan at the CDR3 end, a read error is likely. The rearrangement links TRBV10-2 to TRBJ1-6, with D uncertain. V was trimmed by 0 bases and J by 0 bases, leaving 12 bases between them. Germline V gene sequence: CDR1 WSHSY, CDR2 SAAADI. CDR3 length: 18 residues. The CDR3 DNA reads as TGCGCCAGCAGTGAGTCTCGGCCCTCGAGCTCCTATAATTCACCCCTCCACTCT. Its protein product is CASSESRPSSSYNSPLHS.

There are a few counts of this clonotype. The chain carries TRBV6-1 and TRBJ2-2, with D uncertain. The length of the CDR3 is 17 residues. The V end was cut by 7 bases, the J end by 2 bases, with 20 bases between. Per the germline V gene, CDR1 is MNHNS and CDR2 is SASEGT. CDR3 sequence: CASTPGRSYKNTGELFF. The CDR3 DNA reads TGTGCCAGCACCCCGGGCCGGAGTTACAAAAACACCGGGGAGCTGTTTTTT.

This clonotype came up many times. The V call is TRBV11-2, the J call TRBJ2-1; TRBD2 might be the D (6 bases). V lost 1 base and J lost 10, with 26 bases in between. CDR1 is SGHAT and CDR2 is FQNNGV in the germline V gene. CDR3 size: 18 residues. The CDR3 coding sequence is TGTGCCAGCAGCTTAGGGTTACTAGCCAGACGCCCCTTTGAGGAGCAGTTCTTC. The encoded protein is CASSLGLLARRPFEEQFF.

On this clonotype: The likely explanation is a read error, given a far larger clone one base away. The rearrangement uses TRBV7-2 and TRBJ2-1, with TRBD1 identical over 7 bases. Trimming cost V 1 base and J 9 bases; bases outside gene matches: 6. The CDR3 loop spans 14 amino acids. The germline gives CDR1 SGHTA, CDR2 FQGNSA. This CDR3 reads CASSLERGPTEQFF. The CDR3 coding sequence is TGTGCCAGCAGCTTAGAGAGGGGGCCTACTGAGCAGTTCTTC. The full variable domain, in which reference TRBV7-2 and TRBJ2-1 provide the parts outside the CDR3, is GAGVSQSPSNKVTEKGKDVELRCDPISGHTALYWYRQSLGQGLEFLIYFQGNSAPDKSGLPSDRFSAERTGGSVSTLTIQRTQQEDSAVYLCASSLERGPTEQFFGPGTRLTVL.

This clonotype was counted at least ten times. This chain joins TRBV24-1 and TRBJ2-5; tentatively, D is TRBD2 (5 bases). V lost 2 bases and J lost 0, with 9 bases in between. CDR3 length: 15 amino acids. Germline CDR1 reads KGHDR; CDR2 reads SFDVKD. For the CDR3, the DNA is TGTGCCACCAGTGATTCGCGCGGGTACCAAGAGACCCAGTACTTC. Protein: CATSDSRGYQETQYF.

The chain combines TRBV4-1 with TRBJ1-5; the match to TRBD1 covers 7 bases. Germline values: CDR1 MGHRA, CDR2 YSYEKL. V dropped 2 bases and J dropped 5; count of bases not matched to a gene: 3. The CDR3 is 14 residues long. The CDR3 sequence is CASSQSDRDQPQHF. In DNA, the CDR3 is TGCGCCAGCAGCCAATCAGACAGGGATCAGCCCCAGCATTTT.

This clonotype appeared a few times. V usage is TRBV6-1 and J usage is TRBJ1-3; TRBD1 aligns across 8 bases. CDR1 and CDR2 (germline): MNHNS, SASEGT. V dropped 6 bases and J dropped 2; count of bases not matched to a gene: 6. The CDR3 spans 15 residues. The CDR3 coding sequence is TGTGCCAGCAGAACGGGACAGGTCACTGGAAACACCATATATTTT. Translated, it gives CASRTGQVTGNTIYF.

The rearrangement joins TRBV6-2 or TRBV6-3 to TRBJ2-7; D remains ambiguous. Germline V gene data show CDR1 as MNHEY and CDR2 as SVGEGT. This CDR3 has 12 amino acids. The V end lost 0 bases, the J end lost 6 bases, and 6 bases lay between the germline ends. CDR3 in DNA: TGTGCCAGCAGTTACTCGAATCTCGAGCAGTACTTC. Protein: CASSYSNLEQYF.